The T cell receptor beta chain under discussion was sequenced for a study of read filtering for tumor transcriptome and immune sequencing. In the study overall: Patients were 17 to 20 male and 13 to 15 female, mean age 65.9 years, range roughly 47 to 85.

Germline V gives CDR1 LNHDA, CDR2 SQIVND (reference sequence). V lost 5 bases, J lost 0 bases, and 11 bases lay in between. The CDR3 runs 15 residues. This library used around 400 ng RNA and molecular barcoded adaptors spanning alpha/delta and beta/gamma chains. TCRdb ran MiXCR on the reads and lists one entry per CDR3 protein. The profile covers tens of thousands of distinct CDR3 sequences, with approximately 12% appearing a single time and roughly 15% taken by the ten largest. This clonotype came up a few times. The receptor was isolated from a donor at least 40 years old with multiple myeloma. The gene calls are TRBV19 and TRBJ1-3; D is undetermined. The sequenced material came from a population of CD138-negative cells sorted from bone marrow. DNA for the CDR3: TGTGCCAGTAGTGCTGCTGGAGGCTCTGGAAACACCATATATTTT. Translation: CASSAAGGSGNTIYF.